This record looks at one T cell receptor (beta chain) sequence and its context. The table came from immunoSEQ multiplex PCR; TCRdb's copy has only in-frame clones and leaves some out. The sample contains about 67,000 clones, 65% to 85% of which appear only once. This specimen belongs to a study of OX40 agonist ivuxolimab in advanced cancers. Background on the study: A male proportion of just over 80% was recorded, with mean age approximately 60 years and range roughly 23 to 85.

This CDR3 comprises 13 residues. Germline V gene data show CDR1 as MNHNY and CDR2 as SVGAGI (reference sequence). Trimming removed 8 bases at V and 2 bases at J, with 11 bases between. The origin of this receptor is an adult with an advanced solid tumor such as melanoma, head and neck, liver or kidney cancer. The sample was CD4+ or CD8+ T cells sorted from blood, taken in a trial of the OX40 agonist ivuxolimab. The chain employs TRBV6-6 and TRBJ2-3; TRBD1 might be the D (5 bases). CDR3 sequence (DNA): TGTGCCAGCTCTGACAGCCACACAGATACGCAGTATTTT. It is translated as CASSDSHTDTQYF.